A selection of T cell receptor beta chains follows, all from one sample in a study of T-cell reconstitution after alpha-beta-depleted transplantation in children. TCRdb called the PCR reads again in MiXCR, with one record for every CDR3 protein. This repertoire shows about 600,000 distinct CDR3 sequences, over 10% found once; its top ten account for about 2.2%. This specimen consisted of PBMCs, mostly from graft donor cells, obtained 360 days after TCRalphabeta/CD19-depleted stem cell transplant. These receptors were collected from a male patient between 10 and 17 years old who had a stem cell transplant for acute myeloid leukemia, so the T cells may come from the graft donor. Both conserved end residues are trimmed from each CDR3. Fields, in order: CDR3 length, D gene, V gene, J gene, CDR3 protein. A D gene is named only where the DNA matches it firmly.

13	NA	TRBV7-2	TRBJ2-7	ASSLVGGKSYEQY
10	NA	TRBV20-1	TRBJ2-5	SASPSQETQY
14	NA	TRBV7-2	TRBJ2-7	ASSFLIVRAPYEQY
11	NA	TRBV12-3/TRBV12-4	TRBJ2-7	ASSSTTRYEQY
11	NA	TRBV28	TRBJ1-2	ASRQGLLYGYT
13	TRBD2	TRBV9	TRBJ2-1	ASSVPLAGVNEQF
12	NA	TRBV5-6	TRBJ2-7	ASSFSWSAHEQY
13	NA	TRBV12-3/TRBV12-4	TRBJ2-7	ASSLAAGDGYEQY
12	NA	TRBV11-2	TRBJ2-5	ASSNWDLQETQY
14	NA	TRBV7-7	TRBJ2-1	ASSLPGPTLYNEQF
11	NA	TRBV9	TRBJ1-1	ASSADPNREAF
13	NA	TRBV29-1	TRBJ1-2	SGGPVGLMNYGYT
15	NA	TRBV7-8	TRBJ2-3	ASSPRRIQGFTDTQY
14	NA	TRBV4-2	TRBJ2-1	ASSQESGGDRHEQF
12	TRBD1	TRBV4-3	TRBJ1-4	ASSRGTGDEKLF
13	TRBD2	TRBV20-1	TRBJ2-3	SASPLAVGTDTQY
11	NA	TRBV24-1	TRBJ2-5	ATSDLEVETQY
13	NA	TRBV15	TRBJ2-5	ATSIRTALKETQY
13	NA	TRBV29-1	TRBJ2-3	SVEVGRYSTDTQY
14	NA	TRBV21-1	TRBJ1-3	ASSKAWGNSGNTIY
14	NA	TRBV24-1	TRBJ2-2	ATQSRAGARSGELF
9	NA	TRBV6-6	TRBJ2-1	AGMQGGQQF
15	NA	TRBV7-8	TRBJ1-5	ASSLASFDYSNQPQH
14	NA	TRBV7-3	TRBJ2-1	ASSLVGRIGYNEQF
14	TRBD1	TRBV5-1	TRBJ2-2	ASSPGTGGLGRELF
17	NA	TRBV20-1	TRBJ2-1	SASCTRDCEPGSYNEQF
13	NA	TRBV7-2	TRBJ2-7	ASSLIGWGEGEQY
14	NA	TRBV6-1	TRBJ2-2	ASRISGGTLTGELF
12	NA	TRBV7-9	TRBJ2-7	ASSLQVGPYEQY
17	NA	TRBV7-9	TRBJ2-5	ASSTYVMGELKSRETQY
14	TRBD1	TRBV27	TRBJ2-5	ASSLGQGAGEETQY
12	TRBD1	TRBV7-7	TRBJ2-5	ASSEGTGVQPQY
13	NA	TRBV6-5	TRBJ2-7	ASSYSRVGSYEQY
12	TRBD1	TRBV29-1	TRBJ2-7	SVSGTGISYEQY
15	TRBD2	TRBV14	TRBJ2-1	ASSQDRASGNYNEQF